This TCR beta chain was obtained from a study of cytotoxic CD8 clonotypes in ibrutinib-treated CLL. Findings and limits, study-wide: The study found public clonotypes uncommon, contracting or stable on treatment.

Notes on this clone: Its antigen remains unidentified.

Here immunoSEQ multiplex PCR was the method, and the copy in TCRdb shows in-frame clones only, minus some. The sample includes 27,000 or so clones, roughly 85% seen only once; the top ten take 8%. The sequences come from PBMCs, collected after 24 months of ibrutinib treatment. The receptor comes from a human donor with chronic lymphocytic leukemia.

The CDR3 region is CASSYRTLSYEQYF. The CDR3 nucleotides are TGTGCCAGCAGTTACCGGACCCTATCCTACGAGCAGTACTTC. The gene calls are TRBV6-5 and TRBJ2-7; D gene ambiguous. The CDR3 runs 14 residues. Trimming shortened V by 2 bases and J by 1 base, and 9 bases separated the two germline ends. Germline CDR1 is MNHEY and CDR2 is SVGAGI.